This T cell receptor beta chain emerged from a study of T cells after yellow fever vaccination. In regard to this clonotype: As yet, its antigen is unknown.

TCRdb independently ran MiXCR on the 5' RACE reads; one entry per CDR3 protein. Of 500,000 to 650,000 distinct CDR3 sequences in the sample, 17% were seen once. Study results and limitations: Reappearance after the booster was seen for most primary-vaccination clones, at about 95% CD4 and 85% to 90% CD8.

CDR1 is KGHSH, CDR2 LQKENI, per germline. CDR3 length equals 15 residues. V gave up 2 bases and J gave up 5 bases, with 12 bases separating them. Sequencing was performed on PBMCs, taken 5 days after the first yellow fever vaccination. The chain recombines TRBV18 with TRBJ2-2; the D gene is possibly TRBD1 (6 bases). This sequence was found in a man between 18 and 35 years old who received the YFV17D yellow fever vaccine. The CDR3 is CASSPTTGKTGELFF. The CDR3 bases are TGTGCCAGCTCACCAACTACAGGGAAAACCGGGGAGCTGTTTTTT.